This T cell receptor beta chain originates from a study of blood T cell repertoires in COVID-19. Study at large: The cDNA or gDNA used as material had been derived from T cells, B-cell-depleted T cells, or PBMCs.

With 1 base removed from V and 7 bases from J, the gap between germline ends came to 11 bases. Germline values: CDR1 SGHRS, CDR2 YFSETQ. CDR3 size: 14 residues. Produced via immunoSEQ multiplex PCR; TCRdb's table is partial and in-frame only. The table has 100,000 to 150,000 clones, over 75% seen once; the top ten hold roughly 1.1%. This chain links TRBV5-1 with TRBJ1-4; D is unresolved. What was sequenced was peripheral blood. The receptor comes from a woman at least 80 years old with acute or convalescent COVID-19. The CDR3 spells CASSLFVAGEKLFF. The CDR3 coding sequence is TGCGCCAGCAGCTTGTTTGTGGCTGGTGAAAAACTGTTTTTT.